A selection of T cell receptor beta chains follows, all from one sample in a study of a mutant IDH1 vaccine in newly diagnosed glioma. The table came from immunoSEQ multiplex PCR; TCRdb's copy has only in-frame clones and leaves some out. The sample includes about 67,000 clones, approximately 84% seen only once; the top ten take about an eighth. No antigen is known for these receptors. Here the sequenced sample was PBMCs, taken from a glioma patient whose treatment included an IDH1 peptide vaccine. Receptor source: a man aged 18 to 29 with glioma. Both conserved end residues are part of each CDR3. D genes are given only for firm matches. Size is stated for part of the rows, as once, few or many counts, or as a class when the clone is expanded.

j_gene | d_gene | abundance | v_gene | CDR3nt | CDR3aa
TRBJ1-4 | NA | NA | TRBV7-2 | TGTGCCAGCAGCTTATCGCCCAGGGCCCAAGAAAAACTGTTTTTT | CASSLSPRAQEKLFF
TRBJ1-1 | NA | few | TRBV4-3 | TGCGCCAGCAGCCAAGAGATTGGAGTATCTGAAGCTTTCTTT | CASSQEIGVSEAFF
TRBJ1-1 | TRBD1 | NA | TRBV11-2 | TGTGCCAGCAGCGGGAGGAACAGGGGCCTCTTGGACACTGAAGCTTTCTTT | CASSGRNRGLLDTEAFF
TRBJ1-4 | NA | NA | TRBV21-1 | TGTGCCAGCAGTCCCAGGGGGGGGACGGGATATGAAAAACTGTTTTTT | CASSPRGGTGYEKLFF
TRBJ2-7 | TRBD1 | NA | TRBV6-5 | TGTGCCAGCAGTTACACTCGGGGCACAGGGGGCGAGCAGTACTTC | CASSYTRGTGGEQYF
TRBJ1-5 | TRBD1 | NA | TRBV5-1 | TGCGCCAGCAGCTTGAACGGACAGGGGCATCAGCCCCAGCATTTT | CASSLNGQGHQPQHF
TRBJ2-7 | TRBD2 | NA | TRBV27 | TGTGCCAGCAGTCCTCAGACTAGCGGGAGCTCCTACGAGCAGTACTTC | CASSPQTSGSSYEQYF
TRBJ1-2 | NA | NA | TRBV7-8 | TGTGCCAGCAGCTTGGACGGGGCGAGTAACTATGGCTACACCTTC | CASSLDGASNYGYTF
TRBJ1-6 | NA | NA | TRBV19 | TGTGCCAGTAGTACCCAATACAGGGCGAGTTCACCCCTCCACTTT | CASSTQYRASSPLHF
TRBJ2-7 | TRBD2 | NA | TRBV30 | TGTGCTGCACTAGCGGATAGCTCCTACGAGCAGTACTTC | CAALADSSYEQYF
TRBJ1-5 | NA | few | TRBV7-2 | TGTGCCAGCAGCTTAGGACCATTGAGCAATCAGCCCCAGCATTTT | CASSLGPLSNQPQHF
TRBJ1-5 | NA | NA | TRBV2 | TGTGCCAGCAAAGGTGGTGTTTTCGGTCAGCCCCAGCATTTT | CASKGGVFGQPQHF
TRBJ2-1 | TRBD1 | NA | TRBV7-2 | TGTGCCAGCAGTTTGACCGGGACAGCATTTAACAATGAGCAGTTCTTC | CASSLTGTAFNNEQFF
TRBJ2-3 | NA | once | TRBV27 | TGTGCCAGCAGTCAAGGATTACCACCGGGGGTTACGCAGTATTTT | CASSQGLPPGVTQYF
TRBJ1-4 | TRBD1 | once | TRBV6-4 | TGTGCCAGCAGTGAGGGACAGGGCGAAAATGAAAAACTGTTTTTT | CASSEGQGENEKLFF
TRBJ1-5 | NA | NA | TRBV29-1 | TGCAGCGTGGGGGCGGGCAATCAGCCCCAGCATTTT | CSVGAGNQPQHF
TRBJ2-1 | NA | NA | TRBV6-1 | TGTGCCAGCAGTGCGAGCGGTTATTCCTACAATGAGCAGTTCTTC | CASSASGYSYNEQFF
TRBJ1-2 | TRBD1 | NA | TRBV29-1 | TGCAGCGTTTTTCCCCTCCGTGGGGGACAGGGACACGGCGGCTACACCTTC | CSVFPLRGGQGHGGYTF
TRBJ1-2 | NA | NA | TRBV19 | TGTGCCAGTAGTACCAAGACAGGAGCTAACTATGGCTACACCTTC | CASSTKTGANYGYTF
TRBJ1-5 | NA | few | TRBV11-2 | TGTGCCAGCAGCATCGGACCTCCCAGTAATCAGCCCCAGCATTTT | CASSIGPPSNQPQHF
TRBJ2-3 | NA | NA | TRBV27 | TGTGCCAGCAGGGGATGGACAGCGAGGAGCACAGATACGCAGTATTTT | CASRGWTARSTDTQYF
TRBJ2-3 | NA | NA | TRBV30 | TGTGCCTGGAGCACAGATACGCAGTATTTT | CAWSTDTQYF
TRBJ1-2 | NA | NA | TRBV6-5 | TGTGCCAGCAGTTACTCTGTTAGTCGCGGTAACTATGGCTACACCTTC | CASSYSVSRGNYGYTF
TRBJ1-5 | NA | NA | TRBV7-9 | TGTGCCAGCAGCTTAGGGCCTTCGGGGCAGGGGACCCAGCATTTT | CASSLGPSGQGTQHF
TRBJ2-1 | TRBD2 | NA | TRBV5-1 | TGCGCCAGCAGTAAGACTAGCGGAGATTACAATGAGCAGTTCTTC | CASSKTSGDYNEQFF
TRBJ2-1 | TRBD2 | NA | TRBV5-8 | TGTGCCAGCAGCTCCATGGCGGGAGGCTGGATCTACAATGAGCAGTTCTTC | CASSSMAGGWIYNEQFF
TRBJ2-2 | TRBD2 | NA | TRBV6-1 | TGTGCCACCGAGGCGGGGGATTGGACCGGGGAGCTGTTTTTT | CATEAGDWTGELFF
TRBJ2-2 | TRBD1 | NA | TRBV5-6 | TGTGCCAGCAGTTGGGACAGGAGGAACACCGGGGAGCTGTTTTTT | CASSWDRRNTGELFF
TRBJ1-1 | NA | NA | TRBV5-4 | TGTGCCAGCAGCTCCGGATCTCAAGGCACTGAAGCTTTCTTT | CASSSGSQGTEAFF
TRBJ2-7 | NA | NA | TRBV5-1 | TGCGCCAGCAGCCCGGGGGTTGGGGGAACCTACGAGCAGTACTTC | CASSPGVGGTYEQYF
TRBJ1-1 | NA | few | TRBV5-1 | TGCGCCAGCAGATCCCAAGGCCGCGGGAACACTGAAGCTTTCTTT | CASRSQGRGNTEAFF
TRBJ2-1 | TRBD1 | NA | TRBV5-4 | TGTGCCAGCAGCTTGTCCGGGACAGGCACCTACAATGAGCAGTTCTTC | CASSLSGTGTYNEQFF
TRBJ2-7 | TRBD1 | NA | TRBV5-4 | TGTGCCAGCAGCTTGGGACAGGGTGAGCAGTACTTC | CASSLGQGEQYF
TRBJ2-7 | TRBD1 | NA | TRBV4-3 | TGCGCCAGCAGCCTCGCCGCGGACAGGGAGACCTACGAGCAGTACTTC | CASSLAADRETYEQYF
TRBJ1-2 | NA | NA | TRBV7-8 | TGTGCCAGCAGCTTAGTGGCGGGTCAGGGCTACACCTTC | CASSLVAGQGYTF
TRBJ1-6 | NA | NA | TRBV6-5 | TGTGCCAGCAGTTACTATGCTCGGGGTACTAATTCACCCCTCCACTTT | CASSYYARGTNSPLHF
TRBJ2-1 | TRBD2 | NA | TRBV6-6 | TGTGCCAGCAAGCTAGCGGGATACAATGAGCAGTTCTTC | CASKLAGYNEQFF
TRBJ1-1 | TRBD1 | NA | TRBV7-9 | TGTGCCAGCAGCCCGGACAGGGTGGACACTGAAGCTTTCTTT | CASSPDRVDTEAFF
TRBJ2-1 | TRBD1 | NA | TRBV9 | TGTGCCAGCAGCCCATTCTCCGGGACAGTCAATGAGCAGTTCTTC | CASSPFSGTVNEQFF
TRBJ2-7 | NA | NA | TRBV9 | TGTGCCAGCAGCCCTGACGGGGTCCAACCCTACGAGCAGTACTTC | CASSPDGVQPYEQYF
TRBJ1-6 | TRBD1 | NA | TRBV14 | TGTGCCAGCAGCCAGATAGACAGGGGAGAACTGGCCCTCCACTTT | CASSQIDRGELALHF
TRBJ1-6 | TRBD1 | NA | TRBV9 | TGTGCCAGCAGCCCTGATAGGGGGCAAACCTTCTATAATTCACCCCTCCACTTT | CASSPDRGQTFYNSPLHF
TRBJ1-1 | TRBD1 | NA | TRBV27 | TGTGCCAGCAGTGATCCGGGACAGGGGTTTCCGAACACTGAAGCTTTCTTT | CASSDPGQGFPNTEAFF
TRBJ2-1 | TRBD2 | once | TRBV7-3 | TGTGCCAGCAGCTACCGGGGGGATTACAATGAGCAGTTCTTC | CASSYRGDYNEQFF
TRBJ1-3 | TRBD1 | NA | TRBV7-2 | TGTGCCAGCAGCCGGGACAGGGCCTCTGGAAACACCATATATTTT | CASSRDRASGNTIYF
TRBJ1-1 | TRBD1 | NA | TRBV5-1 | TGCGCCACCGGGACAGGGGGCGGGTTGAACACTGAAGCTTTCTTT | CATGTGGGLNTEAFF
TRBJ2-3 | NA | NA | TRBV5-4 | TGTGCCAGCAGCTTGTCTTCCGGAACAGATACGCAGTATTTT | CASSLSSGTDTQYF